This is a list of T cell receptor beta chains from one sample in a study of response to subunit inactivated influenza vaccine. TCRdb re-analysed the RT-PCR reads in MiXCR, keeping a single row per CDR3 protein. The table has a few hundred thousand distinct CDR3 sequences, around 10% seen once. A further study also used this sample, focusing on T cells expressing NK-cell markers.

This specimen was PBMCs from blood, taken on the day of vaccination. The receptor source for this set is a man between 50 and 59 years old who received an inactivated influenza vaccine. CDR3s include the opening cysteine and the closing phenylalanine or tryptophan. The order of the fields is V gene, D gene, CDR3 length, J gene, clone size, CDR3 DNA, CDR3 protein. A D gene is named only where the DNA matches it firmly. Only some rows state a clone size, as once, few, many or a class for expanded clones.

v_call: TRBV7-2; d_call: TRBD1; cdr3_length: 15; j_call: TRBJ2-2; clone_size: .; cdr3_nt: TGTGCCAGCAGCCACCGACAGGGGGCACACGGGGAGCTGTTTTTT; cdr3_aa: CASSHRQGAHGELFF
v_call: TRBV12-3/TRBV12-4; d_call: TRBD1; cdr3_length: 15; j_call: TRBJ2-7; clone_size: few; cdr3_nt: TGTGCCAGCAGCAGGGACAGGGCTGGGTCCTACGAGCAGTACTTC; cdr3_aa: CASSRDRAGSYEQYF
v_call: TRBV14; d_call: .; cdr3_length: 14; j_call: TRBJ2-3; clone_size: few; cdr3_nt: TGTGCCAGCAGCCCTAGGACCAACACAGATACGCAGTATTTT; cdr3_aa: CASSPRTNTDTQYF
v_call: TRBV12-3/TRBV12-4; d_call: .; cdr3_length: 12; j_call: TRBJ2-4; clone_size: .; cdr3_nt: TGTGCCGTGGGGACAGCCAAAAACATTCAGTACTTC; cdr3_aa: CAVGTAKNIQYF
v_call: TRBV11-1; d_call: TRBD1; cdr3_length: 14; j_call: TRBJ2-7; clone_size: few; cdr3_nt: TGTGCCAGCAGCTTGACAGGGATTGGCTACGAGCAGTACTTC; cdr3_aa: CASSLTGIGYEQYF
v_call: TRBV20-1; d_call: TRBD2; cdr3_length: 16; j_call: TRBJ2-3; clone_size: .; cdr3_nt: TGCAGTGCTAAAGGACTAGCGGACCCTAGCACAGATACGCAGTATTTT; cdr3_aa: CSAKGLADPSTDTQYF
v_call: TRBV12-3/TRBV12-4; d_call: .; cdr3_length: 12; j_call: TRBJ2-5; clone_size: .; cdr3_nt: TGTGCCAGCAGTATATGGGGGGAGACCCAGTACTTC; cdr3_aa: CASSIWGETQYF
v_call: TRBV4-2; d_call: .; cdr3_length: 18; j_call: TRBJ2-3; clone_size: few; cdr3_nt: TGTGCCAGCAGCCAAGAAGGGATACAGCGGGCGAGTACAGATACGCAGTATTTT; cdr3_aa: CASSQEGIQRASTDTQYF
v_call: TRBV6-1; d_call: TRBD1; cdr3_length: 13; j_call: TRBJ2-7; clone_size: few; cdr3_nt: TGTGCCAGCCGCGGACAGGGGTTCTACGAGCAGTACTTC; cdr3_aa: CASRGQGFYEQYF
v_call: TRBV5-1; d_call: .; cdr3_length: 16; j_call: TRBJ2-2; clone_size: .; cdr3_nt: TGCGCCAGCAGCCGTCGGAGGGGAACGAACACCGGGGAGCTGTTTTTT; cdr3_aa: CASSRRRGTNTGELFF
v_call: TRBV9; d_call: TRBD2; cdr3_length: 15; j_call: TRBJ2-7; clone_size: few; cdr3_nt: TGTGCCAGCAGCGTACTCAGCGGGGGGTTTGGCGAGCAGTACTTC; cdr3_aa: CASSVLSGGFGEQYF
v_call: TRBV6-1; d_call: .; cdr3_length: 16; j_call: TRBJ2-1; clone_size: few; cdr3_nt: TGTGCCAGCAGTCCGGACTTCACCATCTCCTACAATGAGCAGTTCTTC; cdr3_aa: CASSPDFTISYNEQFF
v_call: TRBV7-2; d_call: TRBD1; cdr3_length: 15; j_call: TRBJ2-7; clone_size: .; cdr3_nt: TGTGCCAGCAGCTCCCAGCGGCAGGGGGTTAACGAGCAGTACTTC; cdr3_aa: CASSSQRQGVNEQYF
v_call: TRBV2; d_call: .; cdr3_length: 13; j_call: TRBJ1-2; clone_size: .; cdr3_nt: TGTGCCAGCAGTGAATTAAGGTCGCGGGGCTACACCTTC; cdr3_aa: CASSELRSRGYTF
v_call: TRBV5-1; d_call: .; cdr3_length: 15; j_call: TRBJ2-1; clone_size: few; cdr3_nt: TGCGCCAGCAGCTTGTTAACCGATCTGTTAATTGAGCAGTTCTTC; cdr3_aa: CASSLLTDLLIEQFF
v_call: TRBV5-1; d_call: TRBD2; cdr3_length: 17; j_call: TRBJ2-1; clone_size: .; cdr3_nt: TGCGCCAGCAGCGGGGCGGGGGGGATAAGCTCCTACAATGAGCAGTTCTTC; cdr3_aa: CASSGAGGISSYNEQFF
v_call: TRBV5-1; d_call: .; cdr3_length: 15; j_call: TRBJ2-2; clone_size: .; cdr3_nt: TGCGCCAGCAGCTTGCTCGGACAAGCCGCCGGGGAGCTGTTTTTT; cdr3_aa: CASSLLGQAAGELFF
v_call: TRBV7-2; d_call: TRBD2; cdr3_length: 16; j_call: TRBJ2-5; clone_size: .; cdr3_nt: TGTGCCAGCAGCTTAGCTAGCGGGGTGAACCAAGAGACCCAGTACTTC; cdr3_aa: CASSLASGVNQETQYF
v_call: TRBV29-1; d_call: .; cdr3_length: 13; j_call: TRBJ1-4; clone_size: many; cdr3_nt: TGCAGCGTCCTCCGGGACCTTGGGGGCGGACTGTTTTTT; cdr3_aa: CSVLRDLGGGLFF
v_call: TRBV20-1; d_call: .; cdr3_length: 12; j_call: TRBJ2-1; clone_size: .; cdr3_nt: TGCAGTGCGCCTCGACAGTTAAATGAGCAGTTCTTC; cdr3_aa: CSAPRQLNEQFF
v_call: TRBV10-3; d_call: .; cdr3_length: 16; j_call: TRBJ1-4; clone_size: few; cdr3_nt: TGTGCCATCAGTGCCTACGCCGGGACCCTTAATGAAAAACTGTTTTTT; cdr3_aa: CAISAYAGTLNEKLFF
v_call: TRBV6-2/TRBV6-3; d_call: .; cdr3_length: 13; j_call: TRBJ2-3; clone_size: few; cdr3_nt: TGTGCCAGCAGTTACGGGAGAGTGGATACGCAGTATTTT; cdr3_aa: CASSYGRVDTQYF
v_call: TRBV5-1; d_call: .; cdr3_length: 14; j_call: TRBJ2-5; clone_size: few; cdr3_nt: TGCGCCAGCAGCAACGGACATTCTCAAGAGACCCAGTACTTC; cdr3_aa: CASSNGHSQETQYF
v_call: TRBV7-3; d_call: TRBD2; cdr3_length: 15; j_call: TRBJ2-5; clone_size: once; cdr3_nt: TGTGCCAGCAGCCTCGGACTAGCGCAACAAGAGACCCAGTACTTC; cdr3_aa: CASSLGLAQQETQYF
v_call: TRBV3-1; d_call: .; cdr3_length: 18; j_call: TRBJ2-3; clone_size: .; cdr3_nt: TGTGCCAGCAGCCAAGGCACTGGGCTAGCCTTTAGAGGGGATACGCAGTATTTT; cdr3_aa: CASSQGTGLAFRGDTQYF
v_call: TRBV3-1; d_call: .; cdr3_length: 17; j_call: TRBJ2-1; clone_size: few; cdr3_nt: TGTGCCAGCAGCCAATTTGGGTTCGGGAGCTCCTACAATGAGCAGTTCTTC; cdr3_aa: CASSQFGFGSSYNEQFF
v_call: TRBV20-1; d_call: .; cdr3_length: 19; j_call: TRBJ2-4; clone_size: .; cdr3_nt: TGCAGTGCTAGAGAGACAGGGAGGGAAAGTGCTGCGTCCCAAAACATTCAGTACTTC; cdr3_aa: CSARETGRESAASQNIQYF
v_call: TRBV6-5; d_call: .; cdr3_length: 17; j_call: TRBJ2-3; clone_size: .; cdr3_nt: TGTGCCAGCAGTTACTCGCTCTTCGGGGGCATCGCAGATACGCAGTATTTT; cdr3_aa: CASSYSLFGGIADTQYF
v_call: TRBV7-2; d_call: .; cdr3_length: 12; j_call: TRBJ2-1; clone_size: .; cdr3_nt: TGTGCCAGCAGAAGAACTAACAATGAGCAGTTCTTC; cdr3_aa: CASRRTNNEQFF
v_call: TRBV12-3/TRBV12-4; d_call: .; cdr3_length: 11; j_call: TRBJ1-1; clone_size: .; cdr3_nt: TGTGCCAGCAGTATGGGGGGTGAAGCTTTCTTT; cdr3_aa: CASSMGGEAFF
v_call: TRBV29-1; d_call: TRBD1; cdr3_length: 14; j_call: TRBJ2-2; clone_size: many; cdr3_nt: TGCAGCGTAAGGACAGGGTCGGACACCGGGGAGCTGTTTTTT; cdr3_aa: CSVRTGSDTGELFF
v_call: TRBV5-1; d_call: TRBD1; cdr3_length: 15; j_call: TRBJ1-6; clone_size: .; cdr3_nt: TGCGCCAGCAGCTTGTCGACAGGGTGGGATTCACCCCTCCACTTT; cdr3_aa: CASSLSTGWDSPLHF
v_call: TRBV5-6; d_call: TRBD2; cdr3_length: 16; j_call: TRBJ2-1; clone_size: .; cdr3_nt: TGTGCCAGCAGCCCTGCACTAGCGGGGCTATACAATGAGCAGTTCTTC; cdr3_aa: CASSPALAGLYNEQFF
v_call: TRBV24-1; d_call: .; cdr3_length: 13; j_call: TRBJ2-7; clone_size: few; cdr3_nt: TGTGCCACCAGTGAGTCAGGCACCAACGAGCAGTACTTC; cdr3_aa: CATSESGTNEQYF
v_call: TRBV29-1; d_call: TRBD2; cdr3_length: 15; j_call: TRBJ2-3; clone_size: few; cdr3_nt: TGCAGCGTTGTGTCGCTAGCGGGAGCAACAGATACGCAGTATTTT; cdr3_aa: CSVVSLAGATDTQYF
v_call: TRBV12-3/TRBV12-4; d_call: .; cdr3_length: 13; j_call: TRBJ1-1; clone_size: few; cdr3_nt: TGTGCCAGCAGTTCGTATTCGGGGACTGAAGCTTTCTTT; cdr3_aa: CASSSYSGTEAFF
v_call: TRBV20-1; d_call: .; cdr3_length: 13; j_call: TRBJ2-5; clone_size: few; cdr3_nt: TGCAGTGCTAGTCCCAGGGTTTTGAAGACCCAGTACTTC; cdr3_aa: CSASPRVLKTQYF
v_call: TRBV6-2/TRBV6-3; d_call: .; cdr3_length: 16; j_call: TRBJ2-2; clone_size: .; cdr3_nt: TGTGCCAGCAGTTACTCAAGGGGCGCGCCCACCGGGGAGCTGTTTTTT; cdr3_aa: CASSYSRGAPTGELFF
v_call: TRBV6-2/TRBV6-3; d_call: TRBD1; cdr3_length: 16; j_call: TRBJ2-1; clone_size: many; cdr3_nt: TGTGCCAGCAGTTACTCGAGCAGGGGGCGATTCGATGAGCAGTTCTTC; cdr3_aa: CASSYSSRGRFDEQFF
v_call: TRBV19; d_call: .; cdr3_length: 14; j_call: TRBJ2-3; clone_size: few; cdr3_nt: TGTGCCAGTAGGGTATCCCCCACCACAGATACGCAGTATTTT; cdr3_aa: CASRVSPTTDTQYF
v_call: TRBV24-1; d_call: TRBD2; cdr3_length: 16; j_call: TRBJ2-1; clone_size: .; cdr3_nt: TGTGCCACCAGTGATACCCTTGCGGGAGGTTACAATGAGCAGTTCTTC; cdr3_aa: CATSDTLAGGYNEQFF
v_call: TRBV19; d_call: .; cdr3_length: 13; j_call: TRBJ1-1; clone_size: many; cdr3_nt: TGTGCCAGTTCGGACTCCGGGTCGTTTGAAGCTTTCTTT; cdr3_aa: CASSDSGSFEAFF
v_call: TRBV25-1; d_call: TRBD2; cdr3_length: 16; j_call: TRBJ2-1; clone_size: many; cdr3_nt: TGTGCCAGCAGTGAATTTGGGGGAGGGTCCTACAATGAGCAGTTCTTC; cdr3_aa: CASSEFGGGSYNEQFF
v_call: TRBV5-6; d_call: TRBD1; cdr3_length: 15; j_call: TRBJ2-7; clone_size: few; cdr3_nt: TGTGCCAGCAGCTGGGGGACAGGTTGGTCCTACGAGCAGTACTTC; cdr3_aa: CASSWGTGWSYEQYF
v_call: TRBV10-3; d_call: .; cdr3_length: 12; j_call: TRBJ2-7; clone_size: .; cdr3_nt: TGTGCCACCCGTGACAGAGCCTACGAGCAGTACTTC; cdr3_aa: CATRDRAYEQYF
v_call: TRBV29-1; d_call: TRBD1; cdr3_length: 13; j_call: TRBJ2-3; clone_size: few; cdr3_nt: TGCAGCGGAGGACAGGGGGCGAGAGATACGCAGTATTTT; cdr3_aa: CSGGQGARDTQYF
v_call: TRBV5-1; d_call: .; cdr3_length: 15; j_call: TRBJ1-5; clone_size: few; cdr3_nt: TGCGCCAGCAGCCTATCCCCCGACGGGTATCAGCCCCAGCATTTT; cdr3_aa: CASSLSPDGYQPQHF
v_call: TRBV19; d_call: .; cdr3_length: 15; j_call: TRBJ2-7; clone_size: .; cdr3_nt: TGTGCCAGTAGTACGACAACAGGCGGCCCCTACGAGCAGTACTTC; cdr3_aa: CASSTTTGGPYEQYF
v_call: TRBV20-1; d_call: TRBD2; cdr3_length: 14; j_call: TRBJ2-1; clone_size: many; cdr3_nt: TGCAGTGCTCGAACTAGCGGGAAATACAATGAGCAGTTCTTC; cdr3_aa: CSARTSGKYNEQFF
v_call: TRBV20-1; d_call: TRBD2; cdr3_length: 14; j_call: TRBJ2-3; clone_size: .; cdr3_nt: TGCAGTGCTAGAGGACTAGCGGGAGGGGATACGCAGTATTTT; cdr3_aa: CSARGLAGGDTQYF
v_call: TRBV5-1; d_call: .; cdr3_length: 13; j_call: TRBJ1-2; clone_size: .; cdr3_nt: TGCGCCAGCAGCTTGTTCCAGGCCTATGGCTACACCTTC; cdr3_aa: CASSLFQAYGYTF
v_call: TRBV20-1; d_call: TRBD1; cdr3_length: 15; j_call: TRBJ1-6; clone_size: few; cdr3_nt: TGCAGTGCTAAGCTGGGACAGGCTAGCAATTCACCCCTCCACTTT; cdr3_aa: CSAKLGQASNSPLHF
v_call: TRBV5-1; d_call: .; cdr3_length: 15; j_call: TRBJ2-5; clone_size: .; cdr3_nt: TGCGCCAGCAGCCCCGGAGGTGGGCCCCAGGAGACCCAGTACTTC; cdr3_aa: CASSPGGGPQETQYF
v_call: TRBV5-1; d_call: TRBD1; cdr3_length: 15; j_call: TRBJ2-3; clone_size: few; cdr3_nt: TGCGCCAGCAGCCAAGGACAGGGTAGATCAGATACGCAGTATTTT; cdr3_aa: CASSQGQGRSDTQYF
v_call: TRBV4-1; d_call: TRBD2; cdr3_length: 17; j_call: TRBJ2-3; clone_size: many; cdr3_nt: TGCGCCAGCAGCCACATAGGACTAGCGGGGGGCACAGATACGCAGTATTTT; cdr3_aa: CASSHIGLAGGTDTQYF
v_call: TRBV12-3/TRBV12-4; d_call: .; cdr3_length: 13; j_call: TRBJ1-2; clone_size: many; cdr3_nt: TGTGCCAGCAGCCGAAGGGTGGGGGATGGCTACACCTTC; cdr3_aa: CASSRRVGDGYTF
v_call: TRBV28; d_call: TRBD1; cdr3_length: 16; j_call: TRBJ2-1; clone_size: many; cdr3_nt: TGTGCCAGCAGTTTCCTGACAGGGGACGCTTACAATGAGCAGTTCTTC; cdr3_aa: CASSFLTGDAYNEQFF
v_call: TRBV4-3; d_call: TRBD2; cdr3_length: 17; j_call: TRBJ2-3; clone_size: once; cdr3_nt: TGCGCCAGCAGCCAGAGGGGGAGGCTAGCGGGAGCAGATACGCAGTATTTT; cdr3_aa: CASSQRGRLAGADTQYF
v_call: TRBV7-3; d_call: TRBD2; cdr3_length: 15; j_call: TRBJ2-1; clone_size: .; cdr3_nt: TGTGCCAGCAGCCCGGGACTAGCGGGACAAAATGAGCAGTTCTTC; cdr3_aa: CASSPGLAGQNEQFF